This T cell receptor (beta chain) was obtained from a study of T-cell memory formation after mild COVID-19 (dated by TCRdb to the early 2020s). About the study as a whole: TCR sequence clusters from the two donors were found to be largely donor specific. T-cell clones expanding and contracting after mild COVID-19 in two donors were tracked by longitudinal TCRalpha and TCRbeta repertoire sequencing. Two young, previously healthy adult volunteers, one female and one male, were included in the cohort.

What the authors observed across the whole study: Some responding clones were detected in pre-infection memory, suggesting pre-existing cross-reactive memory T cells joined the SARS-CoV-2 response. The study included only two mild cases, and larger cohorts that include severe cases with pre-infection samples were judged to be necessary. SARS-CoV-2 specificity was not confirmed for the second-wave clones peaking on day 37. Clones contracting from day 15 to 85 had balanced CD4/CD8 phenotypes, while a second wave expanding from day 15 to 37 was biased towards CD4+. Contracting CD4+ clones turned up mainly in the CM and EM memory subsets, whereas EMRA was where CD8+ clones were enriched.

To note about this clonotype: The antigen it recognizes is unknown. No base-level quality is on record; no much larger clone is a single base apart.

From the cysteine up to the phenylalanine, the CDR3 has a length of 16 residues. Only the CDR3 part of the read is kept: 48 bases, read in frame from the first base. For this chain, trimming is 4 bases at the V end and 0 bases at the J end, and the number of junction bases without a gene match is 5. According to the germline V gene, CDR1 reads SQVTM and CDR2 reads ANQGSEA. PBMCs were isolated by Ficoll-Paque density gradient centrifugation. TCRdb shows the sequencer as Illumina NovaSeq 6000. TCRalpha and TCRbeta cDNA libraries were constructed by 5'RACE with constant-segment primers, with sample barcodes and unique molecular identifiers being introduced. RNA was extracted from every sample with Trizol reagent. Libraries were amplified in two PCR steps, with a second sample barcode and Illumina TruSeq adapters added in the second step. Sequencing of libraries was performed on an Illumina NovaSeq with 2 x 150 bp paired-end reads. The study's own analysis went as follows. With migec v1.2.7, reads were demultiplexed and then collapsed into UMI-guided consensus sequences. Using mixcr v2.1.11, UMI consensuses were aligned to TRA and TRB V and J templates and then assembled into clonotypes. Expanded or contracted clonotypes were those called significant by both edgeR and NoisET, with noise models trained on biological replicates. For edgeR calls, the cutoffs were a false discovery rate-adjusted p below 0.01 and a log2 fold-change threshold of 1. As an exploratory analysis of dynamics, max-normalized trajectories of the 1000 most abundant clonotypes were examined by PCA with hierarchical clustering. Separately sequenced CD4+ and CD8+ repertoires were used to assign a CD4 or CD8 phenotype to each responding clone. Starting from the raw public reads, TCRdb applied fastp trimming at Q25, assembled clones with MiXCR and retained in-frame beta chains. Every entry covers one CDR3 protein and lists the most common genes and DNA from its rows. These V and J calls rely on TCRdb rather than the paper's analysis. For this sample the table gives roughly 550,000 distinct CDR3 sequences, of which about a fifth were detected only once. Jointly, the top ten make up approximately 12% of the sample.

Recombination connected TRBV29-1 to TRBJ2-7; TRBD2 aligns with 14 central bases. The sample comprised PBMCs or a T cell subset sorted from them (not recorded which). This TCR was sampled from an adult woman who had mild COVID-19 (a few samples of this study predate the infection). The sample titles of this study are shuffled in the database, so cell type and time point are left out; the donor was told from shared clones. This receptor carries the CDR3 CSVGGLAGEDSYEQYF. In nucleotide form, the sequence is TGCAGCGTTGGGGGACTAGCGGGAGAAGACTCCTACGAGCAGTACTTC.